Given below is one TCR beta chain in context. The antigen remains unidentified. Assay: immunoSEQ multiplex PCR; the TCRdb copy retains only in-frame clones and omits some. The profile shows 110,000 to 150,000 clones, around 90% of them singletons. The data derive from a study of T cell responses to AZD1222 COVID-19 vaccine. Findings and caveats of the study: Baseline seropositives among AZD1222 recipients totaled only six or seven.

V shed 4 bases and J 2 bases; nucleotides not matched to a gene: 8. The CDR3 has 17 residues. Per germline, CDR1 WNHNN and CDR2 SYGVQD (reference sequence). The receptor was derived from an adult in good health. This sample comprised peripheral blood, obtained on day 0 of AZD1222 vaccination. The chain uses TRBV10-1 and TRBJ2-3, with 11 bases that match TRBD2. CDR3 nucleotides: TGCGCCAGCAGTGGTCCGGGACTAGCGGAGCACACAGATACGCAGTATTTT. Translating it yields CASSGPGLAEHTDTQYF.